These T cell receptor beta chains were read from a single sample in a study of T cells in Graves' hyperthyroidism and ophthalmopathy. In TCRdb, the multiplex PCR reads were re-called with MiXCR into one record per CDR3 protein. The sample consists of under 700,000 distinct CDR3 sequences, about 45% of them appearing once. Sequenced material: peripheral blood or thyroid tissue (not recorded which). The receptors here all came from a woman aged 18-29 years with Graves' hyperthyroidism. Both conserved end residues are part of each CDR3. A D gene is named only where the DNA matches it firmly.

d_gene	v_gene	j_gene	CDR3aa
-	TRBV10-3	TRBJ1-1	CATQDGEMNTEASF
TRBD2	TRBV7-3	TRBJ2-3	CASSLAGGPTDTQYF
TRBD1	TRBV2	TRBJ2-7	CASSPGTGNLYEQYF
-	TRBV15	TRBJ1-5	CATSRGTVSYEQYFGPGGDQPQHF
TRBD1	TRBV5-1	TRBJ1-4	CASSLEGDRIEKLFF
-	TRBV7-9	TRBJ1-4	CASSLGTGRNTEKLFF
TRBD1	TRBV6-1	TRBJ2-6	CASSRRQGANVLTF
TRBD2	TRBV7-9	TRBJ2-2	CASSSNTLAGEVGELFF
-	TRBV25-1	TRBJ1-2	CASSRRGVDYGYTF
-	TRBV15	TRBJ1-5	CATSRDGGVDQPQHF
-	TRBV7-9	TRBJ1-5	CASSQEQRQPQHF
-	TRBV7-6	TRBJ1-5	CASSFLPSGYFNQPQHF
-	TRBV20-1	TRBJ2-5	CSAYVRGAETQYF
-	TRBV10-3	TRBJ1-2	CAISEMGGYTF
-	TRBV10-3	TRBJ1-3	CAISESIGLGGNTIYF
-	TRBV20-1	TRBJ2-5	CSARSGGEILETQYF
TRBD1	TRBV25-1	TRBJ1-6	CASSEWYRGYNSPLHF
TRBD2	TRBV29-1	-	CSVVASGTGEQFF
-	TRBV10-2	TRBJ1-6	CASRSRAESPLHF
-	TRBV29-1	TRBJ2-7	CSVDYGVNEQYF
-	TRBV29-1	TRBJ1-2	CSVDSTGHHYGYTF
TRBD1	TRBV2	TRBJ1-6	CAGRDRALYNSPLHF
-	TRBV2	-	CASSEAGGNYEQYF
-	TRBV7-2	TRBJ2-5	CASSLDPTRETQYF
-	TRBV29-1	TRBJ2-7	CSLGAGEQYF
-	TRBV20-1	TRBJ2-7	CSARDSYQNEQYF
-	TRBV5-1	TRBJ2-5	CASSLLTEETQYF
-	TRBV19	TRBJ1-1	CASSPQGWNTEAFF
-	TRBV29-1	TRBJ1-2	CSVDGNPGRNYGYTF
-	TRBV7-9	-	CASNPSGNEQFF
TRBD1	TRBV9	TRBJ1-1	CASSGRQGTVDAEAFF
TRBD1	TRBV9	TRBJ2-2	CASSGRQGVNTGELFF
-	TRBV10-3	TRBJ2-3	CAISERGSTDTQYF
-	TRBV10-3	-	CAISDWWGYNEQFF
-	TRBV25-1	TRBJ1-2	CASGRNSWDAYGYTF
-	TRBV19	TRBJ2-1	CASSQIENEQFF
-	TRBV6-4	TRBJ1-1	CASSHPGTEAFF
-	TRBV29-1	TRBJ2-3	CSAHDRRGTDTQYF
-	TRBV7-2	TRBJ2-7	CASSFVLGGYEQYF
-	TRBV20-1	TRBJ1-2	CSVLTGTVGYGYTF
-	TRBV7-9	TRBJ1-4	CASSPSRGAIGVKLFF
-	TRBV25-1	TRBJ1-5	CASSEYDGTDNQPQHF
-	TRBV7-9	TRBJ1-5	CASSLLHGTTDQPQHF
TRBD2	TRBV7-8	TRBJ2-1	CASSRLAGDNEQFF
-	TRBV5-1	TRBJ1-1	CASSLDPETEAFF
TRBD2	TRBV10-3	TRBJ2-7	CAISGRSYEQYF
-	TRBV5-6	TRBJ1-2	CASSLMAAKGYTF
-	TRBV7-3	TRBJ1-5	CASSRGTQGFNQPQHF
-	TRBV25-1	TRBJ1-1	CASCRQAMNTEAFF
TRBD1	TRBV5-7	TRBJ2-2	CASSFPDRGTGELFF
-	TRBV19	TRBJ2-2	CASTGVAGELFF
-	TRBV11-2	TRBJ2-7	CASSLQGSGRVLFYEQYF
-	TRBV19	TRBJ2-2	CATHSPPMGTGELFF